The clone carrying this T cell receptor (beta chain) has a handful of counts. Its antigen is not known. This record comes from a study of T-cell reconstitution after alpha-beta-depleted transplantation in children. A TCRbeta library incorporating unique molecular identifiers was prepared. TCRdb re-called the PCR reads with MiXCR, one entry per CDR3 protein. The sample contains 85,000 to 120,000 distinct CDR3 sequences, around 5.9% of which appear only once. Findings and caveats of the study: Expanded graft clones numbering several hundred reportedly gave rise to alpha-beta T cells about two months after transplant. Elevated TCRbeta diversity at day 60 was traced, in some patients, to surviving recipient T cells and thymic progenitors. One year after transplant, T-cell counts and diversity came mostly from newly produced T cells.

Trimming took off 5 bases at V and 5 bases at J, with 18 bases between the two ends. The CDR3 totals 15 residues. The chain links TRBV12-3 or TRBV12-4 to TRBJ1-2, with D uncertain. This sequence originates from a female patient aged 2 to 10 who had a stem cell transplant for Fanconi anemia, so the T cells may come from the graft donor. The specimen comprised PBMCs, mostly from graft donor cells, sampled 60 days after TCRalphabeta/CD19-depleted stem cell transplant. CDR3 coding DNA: TGTGCCAGCAGTACCCGGACTCCAAGCCCTTATGGCTACACCTTC. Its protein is CASSTRTPSPYGYTF.